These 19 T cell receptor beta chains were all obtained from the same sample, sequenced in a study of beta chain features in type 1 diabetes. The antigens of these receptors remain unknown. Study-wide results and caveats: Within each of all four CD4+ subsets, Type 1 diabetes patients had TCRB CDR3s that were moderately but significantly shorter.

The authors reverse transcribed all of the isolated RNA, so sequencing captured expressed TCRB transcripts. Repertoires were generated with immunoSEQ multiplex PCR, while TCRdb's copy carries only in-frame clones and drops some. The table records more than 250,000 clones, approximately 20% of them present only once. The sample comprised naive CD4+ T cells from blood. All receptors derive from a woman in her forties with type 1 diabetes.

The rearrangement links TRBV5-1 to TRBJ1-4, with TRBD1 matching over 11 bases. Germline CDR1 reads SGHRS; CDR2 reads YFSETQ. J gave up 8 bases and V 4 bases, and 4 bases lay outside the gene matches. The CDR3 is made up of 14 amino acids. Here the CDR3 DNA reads TGCGCCAGCAGCGAACGGGACAGGGGGGAAAAACTGTTTTTT. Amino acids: CASSERDRGEKLFF.

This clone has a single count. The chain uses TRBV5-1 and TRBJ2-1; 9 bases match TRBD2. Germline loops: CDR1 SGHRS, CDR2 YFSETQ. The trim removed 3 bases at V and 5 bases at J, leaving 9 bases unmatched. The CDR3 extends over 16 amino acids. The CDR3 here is CASSSSGAAWDNEQFF. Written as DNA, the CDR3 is TGCGCCAGCAGCTCTAGCGGGGCCGCTTGGGACAATGAGCAGTTCTTC.

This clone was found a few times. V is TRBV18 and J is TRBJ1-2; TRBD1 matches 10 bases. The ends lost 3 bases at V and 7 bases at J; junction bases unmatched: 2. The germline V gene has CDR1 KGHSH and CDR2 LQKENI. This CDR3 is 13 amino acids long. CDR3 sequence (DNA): TGTGCCAGCTCACCTGGGACAGGGGCTGGCTACACCTTC. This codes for CASSPGTGAGYTF.

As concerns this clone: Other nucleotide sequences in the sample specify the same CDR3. CDR3 nucleotides: TGTGCCAGCAGCTTCGGACTAGCGGGAACAGATACGCAGTATTTT. Protein sequence: CASSFGLAGTDTQYF. The chain has TRBV7-3 and TRBJ2-3; TRBD2 matches 12 bases. The V segment lost 3 bases and the J segment 3 bases; nucleotides outside the gene matches: 1. The CDR3 is made up of 15 amino acids. Germline CDR1 reads SGHTA; CDR2 reads FQGTGA.

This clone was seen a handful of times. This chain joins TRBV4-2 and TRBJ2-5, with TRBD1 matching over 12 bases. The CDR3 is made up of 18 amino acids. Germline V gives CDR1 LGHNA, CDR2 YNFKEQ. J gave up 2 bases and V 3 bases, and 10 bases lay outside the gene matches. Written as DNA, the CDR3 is TGTGCCAGCAGCCAGGGAGCCGGGACAGGGGGCACACAAGAGACCCAGTACTTC. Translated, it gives CASSQGAGTGGTQETQYF.

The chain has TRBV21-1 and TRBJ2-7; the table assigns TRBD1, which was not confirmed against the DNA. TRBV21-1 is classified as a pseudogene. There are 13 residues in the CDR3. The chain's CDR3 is CASSPPEGDEQYF. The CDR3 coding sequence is TGTGCCAGCAGCCCCCCTGAAGGGGACGAGCAGTACTTC.

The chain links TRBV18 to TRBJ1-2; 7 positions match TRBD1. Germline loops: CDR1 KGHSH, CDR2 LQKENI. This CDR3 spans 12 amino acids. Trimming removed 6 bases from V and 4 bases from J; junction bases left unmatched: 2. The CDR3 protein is CASSGTAYGYTF. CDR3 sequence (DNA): TGTGCCAGCTCCGGGACAGCCTATGGCTACACCTTC.

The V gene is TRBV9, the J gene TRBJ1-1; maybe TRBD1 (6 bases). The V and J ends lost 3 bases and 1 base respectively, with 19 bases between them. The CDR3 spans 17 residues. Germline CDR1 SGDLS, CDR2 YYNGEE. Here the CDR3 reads CASSGYIGGDRNTEAFF. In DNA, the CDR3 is TGTGCCAGCAGCGGATACATAGGGGGGGATAGGAACACTGAAGCTTTCTTT.

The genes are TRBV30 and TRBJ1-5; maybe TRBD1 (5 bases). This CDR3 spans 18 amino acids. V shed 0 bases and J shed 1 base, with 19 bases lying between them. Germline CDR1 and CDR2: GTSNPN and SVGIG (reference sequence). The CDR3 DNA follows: TGTGCCTGGAGTGTCCTCCACTCAGGAAGGGGCAGCAATCAGCCCCAGCATTTT. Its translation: CAWSVLHSGRGSNQPQHF.

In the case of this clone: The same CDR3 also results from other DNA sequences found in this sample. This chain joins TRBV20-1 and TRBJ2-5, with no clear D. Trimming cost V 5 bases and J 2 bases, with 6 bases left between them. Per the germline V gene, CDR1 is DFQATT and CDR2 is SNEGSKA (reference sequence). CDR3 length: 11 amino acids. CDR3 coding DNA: TGCAGTGCTTCGCGGCAAGAGACCCAGTACTTC. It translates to CSASRQETQYF.

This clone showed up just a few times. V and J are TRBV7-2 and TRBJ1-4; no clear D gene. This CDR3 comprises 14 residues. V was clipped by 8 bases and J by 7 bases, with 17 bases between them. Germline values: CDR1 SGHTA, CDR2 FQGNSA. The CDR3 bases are TGTGCCAGCCGGCCTACCGGTAGCGGTGAAAAACTGTTTTTT. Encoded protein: CASRPTGSGEKLFF.

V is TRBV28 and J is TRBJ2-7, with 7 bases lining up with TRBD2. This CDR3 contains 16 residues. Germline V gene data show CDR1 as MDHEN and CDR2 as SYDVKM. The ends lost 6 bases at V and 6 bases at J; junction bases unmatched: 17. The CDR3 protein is CASSYGGGNLFGEQYF. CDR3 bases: TGTGCCAGCAGCTATGGGGGGGGGAACTTATTTGGCGAGCAGTACTTC.

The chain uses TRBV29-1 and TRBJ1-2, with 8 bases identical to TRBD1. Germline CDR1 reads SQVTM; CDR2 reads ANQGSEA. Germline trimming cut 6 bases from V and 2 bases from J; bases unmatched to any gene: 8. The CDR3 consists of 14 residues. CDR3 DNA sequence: TGCAGCGTCGCAGGACAGGGAGTCAACTATGGCTACACCTTC. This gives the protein CSVAGQGVNYGYTF.

The CDR3 nucleotides read TGTGCCAGCTCACCCCAAAGGACAGGGCTACATGAGCAGTTCTTC. Translating it yields CASSPQRTGLHEQFF. The chain joins TRBV18 to TRBJ2-1, with 8 positions matching TRBD1. The CDR3 covers 15 residues. Germline V gene sequence: CDR1 KGHSH, CDR2 LQKENI. The ends lost 3 bases at V and 8 bases at J; junction bases unmatched: 9. The full variable domain, completed using reference TRBV18 and TRBJ2-1, is NAGVMQNPRHLVRRRGQEARLRCSPMKGHSHVYWYRQLPEEGLKFMVYLQKENIIDESGMPKERFSAEFPKEGPSILRIQQVVRGDSAAYFCASSPQRTGLHEQFFGPGTRLTVL.

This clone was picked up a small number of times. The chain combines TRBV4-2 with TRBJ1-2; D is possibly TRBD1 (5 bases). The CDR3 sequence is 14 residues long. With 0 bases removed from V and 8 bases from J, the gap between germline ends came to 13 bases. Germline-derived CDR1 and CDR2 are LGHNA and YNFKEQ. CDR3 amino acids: CASSQEEGALGYTF. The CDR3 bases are TGTGCCAGCAGCCAAGAAGAAGGGGCTTTAGGCTACACCTTC.

CDR3 sequence reads: CASSPSTLLGGLGEQYF. The CDR3, as DNA: TGCGCCAGCAGCCCTTCAACCCTCCTCGGGGGGTTGGGGGAGCAGTACTTC. The J gene is TRBJ2-7, the V gene TRBV4-3; TRBD2 agrees at 7 bases. J was trimmed by 7 bases and V by 4 bases; bases with no gene match: 19. Per the germline V gene, CDR1 is LGHNA and CDR2 is YSLEER. The CDR3 runs to 17 residues.

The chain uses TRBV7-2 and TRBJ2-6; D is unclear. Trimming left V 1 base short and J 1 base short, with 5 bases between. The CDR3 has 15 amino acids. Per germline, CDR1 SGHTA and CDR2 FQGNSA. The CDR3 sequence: CASSLDGSGANVLTF. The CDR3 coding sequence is TGTGCCAGCAGCTTAGACGGTTCTGGGGCCAACGTCCTGACTTTC.

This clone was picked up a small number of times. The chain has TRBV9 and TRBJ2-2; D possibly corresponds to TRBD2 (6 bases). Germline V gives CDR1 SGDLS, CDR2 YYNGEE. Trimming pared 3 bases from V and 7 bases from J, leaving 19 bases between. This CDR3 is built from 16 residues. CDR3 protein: CASSAPRGTSSGELFF. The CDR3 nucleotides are TGTGCCAGCAGCGCGCCCCGCGGGACTTCCAGCGGGGAGCTGTTTTTT.

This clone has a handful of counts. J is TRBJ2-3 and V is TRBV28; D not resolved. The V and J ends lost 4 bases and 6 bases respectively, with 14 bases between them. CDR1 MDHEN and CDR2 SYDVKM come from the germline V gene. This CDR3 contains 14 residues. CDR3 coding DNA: TGTGCCAGCAGTTCCCCGGGTGAGCGCGATACGCAGTATTTT. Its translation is CASSSPGERDTQYF. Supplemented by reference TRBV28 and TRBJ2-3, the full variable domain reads DVKVTQSSRYLVKRTGEKVFLECVQDMDHENMFWYRQDPGLGLRLIYFSYDVKMKEKGDIPEGYSVSREKKERFSLILESASTNQTSMYLCASSSPGERDTQYFGPGTRLTVL.